A single sample gave rise to the 30 T cell receptor beta chains below, sequenced in a study of blood T cells in healthy people across ages (dated by TCRdb to 2013 to 2016). Libraries came from 5' RACE. Data came from an Illumina HiSeq 2500. The second PCR ran for about 6 to 12 cycles and used a J-beta primer mix along with a sample-barcoded 5' primer. TCRdb took the public reads, trimmed them with fastp at Q25, ran MiXCR for clone calling and kept in-frame beta chains. Identical CDR3 proteins give one entry, which carries the most common genes and DNA. This sample has about 810,000 distinct CDR3 sequences in its table, and roughly 40% of those were observed once. The ten largest clones add up to roughly 13% of the sample. Sequenced material: blood. The receptors derive from a man younger than 35 in good health.

The chain uses TRBV4-1 and TRBJ2-1, with TRBD2 identical over 9 bases. The CDR3 contains 15 residues. The V gene's germline CDR1 is MGHRA and CDR2 YSYEKL. The V gene end was trimmed by 6 bases and the J gene end by 4 bases; junction bases not matched to a gene: 7. CDR3 bases: TGCGCCAGCAGTCCTGCGGGGGGGGTTTACAATGAGCAGTTCTTC. Protein product: CASSPAGGVYNEQFF.

This rearrangement joins TRBV12-3 or TRBV12-4 to TRBJ2-7, with a tentative D call TRBD2 (5 bases). The germline V and J ends were trimmed by 2 bases and 1 base, with 9 bases remaining between them. The CDR3 sequence is 14 residues long. In nucleotides, the CDR3 is TGTGCCAGCAGTTTAACCGGGAAGTCCTACGAGCAGTACTTC. Translated: CASSLTGKSYEQYF.

This chain uses TRBV2 with TRBJ2-7; D is unclear. The CDR3 is 14 amino acids. V lost 5 bases and J lost 1, with 12 bases in between. Germline CDR1 SNHLY, CDR2 FYNNEI. The CDR3 DNA reads TGTGCCAGCAGTCCGACCGTAACTTCCTACGAGCAGTACTTC. Residues: CASSPTVTSYEQYF.

The chain joins TRBV4-2 to TRBJ2-3, with TRBD2 matching 11 bases. V shed 4 bases, J shed 4 bases, and the junction held 4 bases outside the gene matches. This CDR3 has 15 amino acids. Germline loops: CDR1 LGHNA, CDR2 YNFKEQ. Written as DNA, the CDR3 is TGTGCCAGCAGCCTGGGACTAGCGGCTGCAGATACGCAGTATTTT. The encoded protein is CASSLGLAAADTQYF.

The chain uses TRBV9 and TRBJ1-2; maybe TRBD1 (5 bases). The V end was cut by 4 bases, the J end by 1 base, with 11 bases between. Germline V lookup: CDR1 SGDLS, CDR2 YYNGEE. There are 14 residues in the CDR3. As DNA, the CDR3 is TGTGCCAGCAGCCCAATGACAGATAACTATGGCTACACCTTC. Its translation is CASSPMTDNYGYTF.

The chain combines TRBV20-1 with TRBJ1-4; 9 bases agree with TRBD1. The V gene end was trimmed by 6 bases and the J gene end by 7 bases; junction bases not matched to a gene: 6. The V gene's germline CDR1 is DFQATT and CDR2 SNEGSKA (reference sequence). The CDR3 runs to 13 residues. CDR3 protein: CSARDRVFEKLFF. The CDR3 region has the DNA TGCAGTGCGAGGGACAGGGTTTTTGAAAAACTGTTTTTT.

This clonotype was picked up a small number of times. This chain connects TRBV12-3 or TRBV12-4 to TRBJ2-5; 9 bases line up with TRBD1. V lost 6 bases, J lost 5 bases, and 7 bases stayed unmatched. The CDR3 is 14 amino acids. The CDR3 DNA reads TGTGCCAGCAGCCGGAGGGACAGGGTGGAGACCCAGTACTTC. As protein: CASSRRDRVETQYF.

As to this clonotype: A much larger clone is a single base away; this may be a read error. The rearrangement joins TRBV12-3 or TRBV12-4 to TRBJ1-2; TRBD1 might be the D (5 bases). CDR3 length: 13 amino acids. CDR3 sequence: CASSHSRTRGFTF. In DNA form, the CDR3 reads TGTGCCAGCAGCCACAGCCGCACTAGGGGCTTCACCTTC.

This clonotype was detected many times. The chain carries TRBV4-1 and TRBJ1-1; the D is unclear. The germline V gene has CDR1 MGHRA and CDR2 YSYEKL. The CDR3 runs 13 residues. Trimming removed 1 base at V and 4 bases at J, with 7 bases between. The CDR3, as DNA: TGCGCCAGCAGCCAAGGACCGTTCACTGAAGCTTTCTTT. This translates into CASSQGPFTEAFF.

This rearrangement joins TRBV7-2 to TRBJ1-1, with 8 bases fitting TRBD1. The CDR3 spans 16 residues. The germline CDR1 and CDR2 sequences are SGHTA and FQGNSA. V lost 1 base and J lost 1; bases outside the gene matches: 5. The CDR3 region has the DNA TGTGCCAGCAGCTTAGTCGCAGGGGGCAGGAACACTGAAGCTTTCTTT. This gives the protein CASSLVAGGRNTEAFF.

This clonotype was detected ten times or more. The chain recombines TRBV12-5 with TRBJ2-1, with a weak D call TRBD1 (6 bases). V was trimmed by 1 base and J by 6 bases, leaving 7 bases between them. The CDR3 runs 13 residues. CDR1 LGHNT and CDR2 FRNRAP come from the germline V gene. For the CDR3, the DNA is TGTGCTAGTGGTTTGGACAGGGTCAATGAGCAGTTCTTC. Protein product: CASGLDRVNEQFF.

On this clonotype: This may be a read error, as it is one base from a much larger clone. This sequence joins TRBV15 and TRBJ2-3; D is ambiguous. This CDR3 is 12 amino acids long. Trimming removed 5 bases from V and 11 bases from J, with 14 bases in between. Looked up from germline, CDR1 is LNHNV and CDR2 is YYDKDF (reference sequence). The CDR3 nucleotides are TGTGCCACCAGCGAGACCGGTAGGAAGCAGTATTTT. It encodes CATSETGRKQYF.

The sample holds a few counts of this clonotype. This chain uses TRBV12-3 or TRBV12-4 with TRBJ1-2, with TRBD1 matching over 8 bases. V shed 6 bases, J shed 5 bases, and the junction held 8 bases outside the gene matches. The CDR3 contains 14 residues. Here the CDR3 DNA reads TGTGCCAGCAGGGGGACAGGCCCAGGGTATGGCTACACCTTC. Protein: CASRGTGPGYGYTF.

V is TRBV5-1 and J is TRBJ1-4; D uncertain. CDR3 length: 14 amino acids. The germline gives CDR1 SGHRS, CDR2 YFSETQ. V lost 6 bases to trimming and J lost 8 bases, with 17 bases between them. This CDR3 is CASTSERSSEKLFF. CDR3 in DNA: TGCGCCAGCACCTCGGAACGGAGCTCAGAAAAACTGTTTTTT.

This rearrangement joins TRBV20-1 to TRBJ2-3; no clear D gene. The V gene's germline CDR1 is DFQATT and CDR2 SNEGSKA (reference sequence). CDR3 length equals 11 residues. V lost 5 bases and J 5 bases, leaving 8 bases between the germline ends. CDR3 nucleotide sequence: TGCAGTGCTCCGTTCGGAGATACGCAGTATTTT. Its protein is CSAPFGDTQYF.

The V call is TRBV20-1, the J call TRBJ1-2, with D possibly TRBD1 on 5 matching bases. V gave up 0 bases and J gave up 8 bases, with 19 bases separating them. Germline lookup yields CDR1 DFQATT and CDR2 SNEGSKA (reference sequence). The CDR3 covers 15 residues. In DNA, the CDR3 is TGCAGTGCTAGAGATGGGGACGGGGGGACGCAAGGCTACACCTTC. Protein product: CSARDGDGGTQGYTF.

This clonotype has ten or more counts. The V call is TRBV6-2 or TRBV6-3, the J call TRBJ2-5; D remains ambiguous. V gave up 2 bases and J gave up 4 bases, with 5 bases separating them. The CDR3 is 12 amino acids. CDR1 and CDR2 (germline): MNHEY, SVGEGT. This CDR3 reads CASSYRLETQYF. The CDR3 DNA reads TGTGCCAGCAGTTACAGATTAGAGACCCAGTACTTC.

A note on this clonotype: A read error may explain this, as a much larger clone is one base away. DNA for the CDR3: TGTGCCATCAGTGAGGACAGGAGGCTAAGGAATGAGCAGTTCTTC. It is translated as CAISEDRRLRNEQFF. The chain uses TRBV10-3 and TRBJ2-1, with D tentatively TRBD1 (6 bases). This CDR3 has 15 residues. V lost 2 bases and J 7 bases, leaving 15 bases between the germline ends. Germline values: CDR1 ENHRY, CDR2 SYGVKD.

There are many counts of this clonotype. The chain carries TRBV6-5 and TRBJ2-7; tentatively, D is TRBD2 (5 bases). V lost 0 bases to trimming and J lost 1 base, with 10 bases between them. The CDR3 contains 15 residues. CDR1 and CDR2 from the germline V gene are MNHEY and SVGAGI. CDR3 region: CASSYSLLGSYEQYF. The CDR3 DNA reads as TGTGCCAGCAGTTACTCGCTACTAGGATCCTACGAGCAGTACTTC.

This clonotype showed up just a few times. The chain links TRBV25-1 to TRBJ1-2; D is perhaps TRBD1 (6 bases). CDR3 size: 14 residues. CDR1 and CDR2 (germline): MGHDK, SYGVNS. V lost 2 bases and J 8 bases, leaving 15 bases between the germline ends. The CDR3 DNA reads as TGTGCCAGCAGTGAAGGGGGGCTAGGGGACGGCTACACCTTC. This sequence encodes CASSEGGLGDGYTF.

The rearrangement joins TRBV20-1 to TRBJ2-7; D may be TRBD2 (7 bases). Trimming took off 5 bases at V and 4 bases at J, with 18 bases between the two ends. CDR1 DFQATT and CDR2 SNEGSKA come from the germline V gene (reference sequence). The CDR3 contains 14 residues. The CDR3 DNA sequence: TGCAGTGCTGATATTGGGGGGGCCTATTACGAGCAGTACTTC. This gives the protein CSADIGGAYYEQYF.

The chain uses TRBV20-1 and TRBJ1-2; no definite D call. Germline values: CDR1 DFQATT, CDR2 SNEGSKA (reference sequence). The V end lost 6 bases, the J end lost 8 bases, and 19 bases lay between the germline ends. There are 13 residues in the CDR3. The CDR3 DNA reads TGCAGTGCCCGATATCGGACCCTAGACGGCTACACCTTC. Amino acid sequence: CSARYRTLDGYTF.

This clonotype was seen at least ten times. The CDR3 loop reads CSARDRVSGGTDTQYF. CDR3 DNA: TGCAGTGCTAGAGATCGAGTTAGCGGAGGCACAGATACGCAGTATTTT. This chain connects TRBV20-1 to TRBJ2-3, with D possibly matching TRBD2 (6 bases). Between the trimmed V and J ends, which lost 0 bases and 1 base, there was a span of 14 bases. Germline V gene data show CDR1 as DFQATT and CDR2 as SNEGSKA (reference sequence). The CDR3 extends over 16 amino acids.

This clonotype was seen repeatedly, ten times or more. The chain is built from TRBV3-1 and TRBJ2-1; tentatively, D is TRBD2 (6 bases). CDR1 LGHDT and CDR2 YNNKEL come from the germline V gene (reference sequence). Trimming left V 3 bases short and J 5 bases short, with 8 bases between. CDR3 length: 13 residues. The CDR3 nucleotides are TGTGCCAGCAGCCAGGGACTTAACAATGAGCAGTTCTTC. It translates to CASSQGLNNEQFF.

Worth noting for this clonotype: Compared with germline, one end of the junction differs, possibly owing to a read error. The rearrangement uses TRBV4-3 and TRBJ1-6; D remains ambiguous. The CDR3 sequence is 15 residues long. CDR1 LGHNA and CDR2 YSLEER come from the germline V gene. CDR3 coding DNA: TGCGCCAGCAGCCAAGATCGCCAGAAGAATTCACCCCCCCACTTT. Translation: CASSQDRQKNSPPHF.

The chain has TRBV6-6 and TRBJ1-2; D perhaps matches TRBD1 (6 bases). The CDR3 contains 14 residues. Germline V gives CDR1 MNHNY, CDR2 SVGAGI (reference sequence). V was pared by 6 bases and J by 4 bases, with 15 bases between. CDR3 loop: CASRKAGAGYGYTF. CDR3 coding DNA: TGTGCCAGCAGGAAGGCAGGGGCTGGCTATGGCTACACCTTC.

The gene calls are TRBV20-1 and TRBJ2-7; TRBD1 agrees at 10 bases. The V gene end was trimmed by 2 bases and the J gene end by 2 bases; junction bases not matched to a gene: 6. The germline CDR1 and CDR2 sequences are DFQATT and SNEGSKA (reference sequence). CDR3 length: 15 residues. CDR3 coding DNA: TGCAGTGCTAGATTAGGGGACAGGGGAACCTACGAGCAGTACTTC. Translation: CSARLGDRGTYEQYF.

This clonotype was counted a few times. This chain joins TRBV20-1 and TRBJ1-6; no firm D call. CDR3 length: 15 residues. Trimming stripped 1 base from V and 0 bases from J, with 7 bases between. Germline CDR1 and CDR2: DFQATT and SNEGSKA (reference sequence). The DNA for the CDR3 is TGCAGTGCTAGAGGGGCAGGCTCCTATAATTCACCCCTCCACTTT. Its translation: CSARGAGSYNSPLHF.

The chain combines TRBV7-2 with TRBJ2-1; D is unclear. With the DNA end fitting TRBJ2-7 better, the J assignment may be wrong. The CDR3 length is 15 residues. Germline CDR1 is SGHTA and CDR2 is FQGNSA. The CDR3 sequence: CASSLSRSSYNEQYF. The CDR3 DNA reads TGTGCCAGCAGCTTGAGCAGGAGCTCCTACAATGAGCAGTACTTC.

This clonotype was seen a handful of times. The V gene is TRBV4-3, the J gene TRBJ2-5; D perhaps matches TRBD1 (6 bases). CDR1 is LGHNA, CDR2 YSLEER, per germline. The CDR3 covers 16 residues. Deletions cut 0 bases from V and 1 base from J, with 12 bases between. For the CDR3, the DNA is TGCGCCAGCAGCCAAGATACGTGGACAGCCCAAGAGACCCAGTACTTC. As protein: CASSQDTWTAQETQYF.